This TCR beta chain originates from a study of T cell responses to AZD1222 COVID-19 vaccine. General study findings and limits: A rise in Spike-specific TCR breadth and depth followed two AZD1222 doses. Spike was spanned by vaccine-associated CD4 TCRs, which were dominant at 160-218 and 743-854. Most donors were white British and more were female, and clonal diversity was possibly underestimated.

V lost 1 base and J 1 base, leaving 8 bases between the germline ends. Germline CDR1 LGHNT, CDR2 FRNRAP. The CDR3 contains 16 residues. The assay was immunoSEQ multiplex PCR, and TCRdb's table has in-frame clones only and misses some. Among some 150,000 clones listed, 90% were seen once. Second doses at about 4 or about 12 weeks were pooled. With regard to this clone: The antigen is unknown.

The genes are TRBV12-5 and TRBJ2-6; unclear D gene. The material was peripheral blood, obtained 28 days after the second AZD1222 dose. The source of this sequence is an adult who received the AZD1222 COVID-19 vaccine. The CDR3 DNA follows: TGTGCTAGTGGTTTGGAGGCGGTATCTGGGGCCAACGTCCTGACTTTC. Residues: CASGLEAVSGANVLTF.